The rows below give T cell receptor beta chains drawn from one sample of a study of cytomegalovirus exposure and HLA in healthy donors. Method: immunoSEQ multiplex PCR; TCRdb's copy keeps in-frame clones and lacks some. The sample records around 250,000 clones, about nine tenths being singletons. The sample taken for sequencing was PBMCs. The source of these receptors is a woman between 25 and 40 years old in good health and CMV-seronegative. The CDR3 runs from the conserved cysteine through the conserved F or W. A D gene is named only where the DNA matches it firmly.

len: 15
d_gene: TRBD2
v_gene: TRBV5-1
j_gene: TRBJ2-3
CDR3aa: CASSFAGGPSDTQYF
CDR3nt: TGCGCCAGCAGCTTTGCGGGAGGTCCTTCAGATACGCAGTATTTT

len: 16
d_gene: NA
v_gene: TRBV4-1
j_gene: TRBJ2-1
CDR3aa: CASSQDNRPLYNEQFF
CDR3nt: TGCGCCAGCAGCCAAGACAACAGGCCTCTCTACAATGAGCAGTTCTTC

len: 13
d_gene: NA
v_gene: TRBV10-2
j_gene: TRBJ2-7
CDR3aa: CASSSGLTYEQYF
CDR3nt: TGCGCCAGCTCTTCGGGATTGACCTACGAGCAGTACTTC

len: 12
d_gene: NA
v_gene: TRBV28
j_gene: TRBJ2-1
CDR3aa: CASRQGYNEQFF
CDR3nt: TGTGCCAGCAGACAGGGTTACAATGAGCAGTTCTTC

len: 16
d_gene: NA
v_gene: TRBV18
j_gene: TRBJ2-2
CDR3aa: CASSLLDTANTGELFF
CDR3nt: TGTGCCAGCTCACTTTTGGACACCGCGAACACCGGGGAGCTGTTTTTT

len: 12
d_gene: TRBD2
v_gene: TRBV7-2
j_gene: TRBJ2-7
CDR3aa: CASSLAGGQQYF
CDR3nt: TGTGCCAGCAGCTTAGCGGGAGGGCAGCAGTACTTC

len: 19
d_gene: NA
v_gene: TRBV5-6
j_gene: TRBJ2-1
CDR3aa: CASSFPKWVGGTSYNEQFF
CDR3nt: TGTGCCAGCAGCTTTCCGAAGTGGGTGGGTGGGACCTCCTACAATGAGCAGTTCTTC

len: 15
d_gene: TRBD1
v_gene: TRBV5-6
j_gene: TRBJ2-3
CDR3aa: CASSLLDRITDTQYF
CDR3nt: TGTGCCAGCAGCTTACTGGACAGGATAACAGATACGCAGTATTTT

len: 10
d_gene: NA
v_gene: TRBV2
j_gene: TRBJ2-5
CDR3aa: CASSEVTQYF
CDR3nt: TGTGCCAGCAGTGAAGTGACCCAGTACTTC

len: 15
d_gene: TRBD2
v_gene: TRBV18
j_gene: TRBJ2-3
CDR3aa: CASSPPGTSQDTQYF
CDR3nt: TGTGCCAGCTCACCACCCGGGACTAGCCAAGATACGCAGTATTTT

len: 15
d_gene: TRBD1
v_gene: TRBV18
j_gene: TRBJ1-5
CDR3aa: CASSPGGLLQLPQHF
CDR3nt: TGTGCCAGCTCGCCAGGGGGTCTACTTCAATTACCCCAGCATTTT

len: 16
d_gene: NA
v_gene: TRBV5-1
j_gene: TRBJ2-7
CDR3aa: CASSLATGTLAYEQYF
CDR3nt: TGCGCCAGCAGCTTGGCCACCGGGACTCTTGCCTACGAGCAGTACTTC

len: 15
d_gene: NA
v_gene: TRBV15
j_gene: TRBJ2-5
CDR3aa: CATSRDLGAGETQYF
CDR3nt: TGTGCCACCAGCAGAGATTTGGGGGCGGGAGAGACCCAGTACTTC

len: 14
d_gene: NA
v_gene: TRBV7-6
j_gene: TRBJ2-2
CDR3aa: CASSLILNTGELFF
CDR3nt: TGTGCCAGCAGCTTAATCCTTAACACCGGGGAGCTGTTTTTT

len: 15
d_gene: NA
v_gene: TRBV10-3
j_gene: TRBJ1-5
CDR3aa: CAISDSPGRYQPQHF
CDR3nt: TGTGCCATCAGTGATTCTCCCGGTAGGTATCAGCCCCAGCATTTT

len: 15
d_gene: NA
v_gene: TRBV28
j_gene: TRBJ2-3
CDR3aa: CASIAVYRTTDTQYF
CDR3nt: TGTGCCAGCATTGCCGTGTACAGGACTACAGATACGCAGTATTTT

len: 14
d_gene: NA
v_gene: TRBV5-6
j_gene: TRBJ1-2
CDR3aa: CASSPGRVNYGYTF
CDR3nt: TGTGCCAGCAGCCCCGGCAGGGTTAACTATGGCTACACCTTC

len: 11
d_gene: NA
v_gene: TRBV5-1
j_gene: TRBJ2-3
CDR3aa: CASRVLDTQYF
CDR3nt: TGCGCCAGCAGGGTCCTAGATACGCAGTATTTT

len: 15
d_gene: TRBD1
v_gene: TRBV6-5
j_gene: TRBJ1-5
CDR3aa: CASSPQGVGNQPQHF
CDR3nt: TGTGCCAGCAGCCCCCAGGGGGTGGGCAATCAGCCCCAGCATTTT

len: 15
d_gene: TRBD1
v_gene: TRBV6-1
j_gene: TRBJ2-7
CDR3aa: CASTMMGQGLYEQYF
CDR3nt: TGTGCCAGCACCATGATGGGACAGGGTTTGTACGAGCAGTACTTC

len: 14
d_gene: NA
v_gene: TRBV6-6
j_gene: TRBJ1-2
CDR3aa: CASSRRTESYGYTF
CDR3nt: TGTGCCAGCAGTCGACGGACAGAGAGCTATGGCTACACCTTC

len: 14
d_gene: TRBD2
v_gene: TRBV30
j_gene: TRBJ2-5
CDR3aa: CAWSFPAGEETQYF
CDR3nt: TGTGCCTGGAGTTTCCCAGCGGGAGAAGAGACCCAGTACTTC

len: 13
d_gene: NA
v_gene: TRBV5-1
j_gene: TRBJ2-7
CDR3aa: CASSLESPYEQYF
CDR3nt: TGCGCCAGCAGCTTGGAATCACCCTACGAGCAGTACTTC

len: 16
d_gene: TRBD2
v_gene: TRBV10-1
j_gene: TRBJ2-5
CDR3aa: CASTTPGTSGEETQYF
CDR3nt: TGCGCCAGCACCACCCCCGGGACTAGCGGAGAAGAGACCCAGTACTTC

len: 17
d_gene: TRBD1
v_gene: TRBV28
j_gene: TRBJ1-5
CDR3aa: CASSHYLRTGVNQPQHF
CDR3nt: TGTGCCAGCAGTCACTACCTCAGGACAGGGGTGAATCAGCCCCAGCATTTT

len: 15
d_gene: NA
v_gene: TRBV2
j_gene: TRBJ2-1
CDR3aa: CASSESRQPSNEQFF
CDR3nt: TGTGCCAGCAGTGAATCTAGACAACCCTCTAATGAGCAGTTCTTC

len: 14
d_gene: NA
v_gene: TRBV28
j_gene: TRBJ2-7
CDR3aa: CASRRPGRWGEQYF
CDR3nt: TGTGCCAGCCGACGGCCAGGCCGTTGGGGGGAGCAGTACTTC

len: 17
d_gene: TRBD2
v_gene: TRBV11-2
j_gene: TRBJ2-2
CDR3aa: CASSLVLWEGSTGELFF
CDR3nt: TGTGCCAGCAGCTTAGTCTTGTGGGAGGGATCCACCGGGGAGCTGTTTTTT

len: 16
d_gene: TRBD1
v_gene: TRBV9
j_gene: TRBJ2-7
CDR3aa: CASSVAGSDRLYEQYF
CDR3nt: TGTGCCAGCAGCGTAGCGGGGTCGGACAGGTTGTACGAGCAGTACTTC